The entry below gives a single T cell receptor beta chain sequence along with its context. The antigen is unknown. Sequencing was performed with immunoSEQ multiplex PCR; in TCRdb, only in-frame clones are kept and a portion is missing. This table holds around 690,000 clones, about 90% found once. V gave up 2 bases and J gave up 0 bases; unmatched junction bases: 4. This CDR3 contains 17 residues. Germline V CDR1 and CDR2: MNHEY, SMNVEV (reference sequence). This sample was included in a study of shared clonotypes between healthy human individuals. Overall study: Three plates each covered CD4 naive and memory; CD8 naive two, CD8 memory one.

Study-wide results and caveats: The small donor group covered limited genetic and exposure diversity. Sampling covered nothing but blood. Tissue TCR repertoires likely differ from those found in blood. Donor clonotype sharing was expected to depend on sequencing depth.

The J gene is TRBJ2-3, the V gene TRBV27; 11 bases agree with TRBD2. The sample taken for sequencing was memory CD8+ T cells from PBMCs. As to subset: CD45RO+ cells pooled with CCR7-negative TemRA cells. This receptor was taken from a man between 18 and 29 years old in good health. Some clones in this sample may be carry-over from other donors' samples. The CDR3 DNA is TGTGCCAGCAGTTTACTAGGGACTAGCGGAAGCACAGATACGCAGTATTTT. Protein product: CASSLLGTSGSTDTQYF.